Listed below are T cell receptor beta chains from one sample, sequenced in a study of blood T cell repertoires in COVID-19. The data were produced by immunoSEQ multiplex PCR, yet TCRdb's version contains in-frame clones alone and is incomplete. Of 150,000 to 200,000 clones in the sample, 70% to 90% were seen once. Sequencing used peripheral blood. The receptors were sampled from a man aged 55 to 70 with acute or convalescent COVID-19. Each CDR3 is given with its conserved first and last residue. D genes are given only for firm matches. Not every row has a clone size; where given, it reads once, few, many or a size class.

v_call	clone_size	j_call	d_call	cdr3_aa	cdr3_nt
TRBV5-1	once	TRBJ2-7	NA	CASSLTASGEQYF	TGCGCCAGCAGCTTGACAGCCTCCGGCGAGCAGTACTTC
TRBV5-1	NA	TRBJ1-6	TRBD1	CASSLARQGGSYNSPLHF	TGCGCCAGCAGCTTGGCTCGACAGGGGGGCTCCTATAATTCACCCCTCCACTTT
TRBV5-6	NA	TRBJ1-1	NA	CASSSLQENTEAFF	TGTGCCAGCAGCTCCCTACAGGAGAACACTGAAGCTTTCTTT
TRBV30	NA	TRBJ2-1	NA	CAWSVRTGADYEQFF	TGTGCCTGGAGTGTACGGACGGGAGCGGACTATGAGCAGTTCTTC
TRBV6-4	NA	TRBJ1-1	NA	CASRDQDRNTEAFF	TGTGCCAGCAGAGACCAGGACAGGAACACTGAAGCTTTCTTT
TRBV18	once	TRBJ2-1	TRBD2	CASSPGPGLAGGNEQFF	TGTGCCAGCTCACCGGGGCCGGGACTAGCGGGAGGCAATGAGCAGTTCTTC
TRBV27	once	TRBJ2-1	NA	CASSLTWEDNEQFF	TGTGCCAGCAGTTTGACCTGGGAGGACAATGAGCAGTTCTTC
TRBV10-3	NA	TRBJ2-2	TRBD1	CAISPGQGGAGELFF	TGTGCCATCAGCCCGGGACAGGGAGGCGCCGGGGAGCTGTTTTTT
TRBV4-2	NA	TRBJ2-1	NA	CASSQSATVSYNEQFF	TGTGCCAGCAGCCAATCCGCGACTGTCTCCTACAATGAGCAGTTCTTC
TRBV18	NA	TRBJ1-3	NA	CASSQTSGGNTIYF	TGTGCCAGCTCACAAACGAGCGGGGGAAACACCATATATTTT
TRBV5-1	NA	TRBJ2-5	NA	CASSPGVQETQYF	TGCGCCAGCAGTCCCGGGGTCCAAGAGACCCAGTACTTC
TRBV7-2	NA	TRBJ2-5	TRBD2	CASSSQPGLAAQETQYF	TGTGCCAGCAGCTCACAACCGGGACTAGCGGCCCAAGAGACCCAGTACTTC
TRBV19	NA	TRBJ2-1	TRBD2	CASSFSGGSSYNEQFF	TGTGCCAGTAGTTTTAGCGGGGGAAGCTCCTACAATGAGCAGTTCTTC
TRBV7-2	NA	TRBJ2-3	TRBD2	CASSLGPSGADTQYF	TGTGCCAGCAGCTTAGGACCTAGCGGTGCTGATACGCAGTATTTT
TRBV4-3	NA	TRBJ1-4	TRBD1	CASSQTTGDEKLFF	TGCGCCAGCAGCCAAACGACAGGGGATGAAAAACTGTTTTTT
TRBV6-5	NA	TRBJ1-1	NA	CASSYFGQFAEAFF	TGTGCCAGCAGTTACTTTGGACAGTTCGCTGAAGCTTTCTTT
TRBV6-5	NA	TRBJ2-7	NA	CASSYSNRGRTYEQYF	TGTGCCAGCAGTTATTCTAATAGGGGAAGGACCTACGAGCAGTACTTC
TRBV5-5	NA	TRBJ1-1	NA	CASSLSRSQGNTEAFF	TGTGCCAGCAGCCTCTCCCGGTCGCAGGGGAACACTGAAGCTTTCTTT
TRBV30	NA	TRBJ1-5	NA	CAWSPGPNQPQHF	TGTGCCTGGAGTCCAGGTCCCAATCAGCCCCAGCATTTT
TRBV19	once	TRBJ2-2	TRBD1	CASSIGRQGGTGELFF	TGTGCCAGTAGTATAGGCCGACAGGGTGGAACCGGGGAGCTGTTTTTT
TRBV6-4	NA	TRBJ2-3	NA	CASRAEGTDTQYF	TGTGCCAGCAGGGCAGAGGGAACAGATACGCAGTATTTT
TRBV9	NA	TRBJ2-4	TRBD1	CASSVQGSPGQGIKNIQYF	TGTGCCAGCAGCGTTCAAGGCTCGCCGGGACAGGGGATAAAAAACATTCAGTACTTC
TRBV28	NA	TRBJ2-7	TRBD2	CASSLGGRAYEQYF	TGTGCCAGCAGTTTAGGTGGGAGGGCCTACGAGCAGTACTTC
TRBV7-8	NA	TRBJ2-1	TRBD1	CASRPGQGSSGPYNEQFF	TGTGCCAGCAGACCGGGACAGGGGAGTAGCGGGCCTTACAATGAGCAGTTCTTC
TRBV6-5	NA	TRBJ1-1	TRBD1	CASVWPGTAGAFF	TGTGCCAGCGTATGGCCCGGGACAGCAGGAGCTTTCTTT
TRBV6-6	few	TRBJ1-2	TRBD1	CASSYVEGAGYGYTF	TGTGCCAGCAGTTACGTTGAGGGGGCAGGCTATGGCTACACCTTC
TRBV12-3/TRBV12-4	few	TRBJ2-1	TRBD2	CASSTSGPEQFF	TGTGCCAGCAGTACTAGCGGTCCTGAGCAGTTCTTC
TRBV5-1	NA	TRBJ2-1	NA	CASSFSSSYNEQFF	TGCGCCAGCAGTTTCTCTTCCTCCTACAATGAGCAGTTCTTC
TRBV28	once	TRBJ2-7	NA	CASSPLSYEQYF	TGTGCCAGCAGTCCTCTTAGTTACGAGCAGTACTTC
TRBV19	once	TRBJ2-1	TRBD2	CASEREAYNEQFF	TGTGCCAGCGAGCGGGAGGCCTACAATGAGCAGTTCTTC
TRBV5-6	NA	TRBJ1-1	NA	CASSLYGGRAFF	TGTGCCAGCAGCTTGTATGGGGGGAGAGCTTTCTTT
TRBV27	NA	TRBJ1-2	TRBD1	CASSGEYRGLNYGYTF	TGTGCCAGCTCGGGAGAGTACAGGGGACTTAACTATGGCTACACCTTC